Listed below are T cell receptor beta chains from one sample, sequenced in a study of cytomegalovirus exposure and HLA in healthy donors. Profiling relied on immunoSEQ multiplex PCR, and the TCRdb table lists in-frame clones only, not all of them. Its table records 150,000 to 200,000 clones. Sequenced sample: PBMCs. These receptors were collected from a woman aged 18-35 years in good health and CMV-seropositive. Each CDR3 is given with its conserved first and last residue. D genes are given only for firm matches.

V gene	J gene	D gene	CDR3 DNA	CDR3 protein
TRBV7-2	TRBJ1-1	TRBD1	TGTGCCAGCAGCCCGCGACAGGGTGGCACTGAAGCTTTCTTT	CASSPRQGGTEAFF
TRBV7-3	TRBJ2-3	NA	TGTGCCAGCAGCCCCCGACTTTCTAGCACAGATACGCAGTATTTT	CASSPRLSSTDTQYF
TRBV2	TRBJ2-3	NA	TGTGCCAGCAGTGAGCGGGGAAGCACAGATACGCAGTATTTT	CASSERGSTDTQYF
TRBV7-9	TRBJ2-3	TRBD2	TGTGCCAGCAGCTCCCGACTAGCGAAAGATACGCAGTATTTT	CASSSRLAKDTQYF
TRBV30	TRBJ2-7	NA	TGTGCCTGGAGTGTAATTGCCGCTGGCGGGAAAAAGGCCTACGAGCAGTACTTC	CAWSVIAAGGKKAYEQYF
TRBV5-6	TRBJ2-3	NA	TGTGCCAGCAGCGTTTTATCTAGCGTAGTATTAGATACGCAGTATTTT	CASSVLSSVVLDTQYF
TRBV15	TRBJ1-4	NA	TGTGCCACCAGCAGAGACGTAGTCGAAAAACTGTTTTTT	CATSRDVVEKLFF
TRBV9	TRBJ2-3	NA	TGTGCCAGCAGCGTAGGTAGTGGGGAGGCAGATACGCAGTATTTT	CASSVGSGEADTQYF
TRBV5-1	TRBJ2-1	NA	TGCGCCAGCAGCTTGGTTCCCCGCGCTGAGCAGTTCTTC	CASSLVPRAEQFF
TRBV11-2	TRBJ2-7	NA	TGTGCCAGCAGCTTAGGGCAGGGGCCATACGAGCAGTACTTC	CASSLGQGPYEQYF
TRBV5-4	TRBJ1-1	NA	TGTGCCAGCAGCAGGGACTTCACTGAAGCTTTCTTT	CASSRDFTEAFF
TRBV4-1	TRBJ2-3	TRBD2	TGCGCCAGCAGTACGGGACTAGCGATAGATACGCAGTATTTT	CASSTGLAIDTQYF
TRBV11-2	TRBJ2-3	NA	TGTGCCAGCAGCTTAGAGAGGGGACACCTCACAGATACGCAGTATTTT	CASSLERGHLTDTQYF
TRBV27	TRBJ2-1	NA	TGTGCCAGCAGTGCATCGCGAAGAACAAGCGCCTACAATGAGCAGTTCTTC	CASSASRRTSAYNEQFF
TRBV6-1	TRBJ2-2	TRBD1	TGTGCCAGCAGCTCGTACAGGGGAACCGGGGAGCTGTTTTTT	CASSSYRGTGELFF
TRBV18	TRBJ1-2	TRBD1	TGTGCCAGCTCAAGTGCAAGGACAGGCCACTATGGCTACACCTTC	CASSSARTGHYGYTF
TRBV4-3	TRBJ1-2	NA	TGCGCCAGCAGCCAAGAACAGGGCGCTGGCTACACCTTC	CASSQEQGAGYTF
TRBV7-2	TRBJ2-7	TRBD2	TGTGCCAGCAGCCTTACTAGCGGCACTGAGGCGGGTAAGCAGTACTTC	CASSLTSGTEAGKQYF
TRBV19	TRBJ1-2	NA	TGTGCCAGTAGTTTCCTACCGGGTACCCACTATGGCTACACCTTC	CASSFLPGTHYGYTF
TRBV11-2	TRBJ2-3	TRBD1	TGTGCCAGCAGATTCCGGACAGGGCTAACAGATACGCAGTATTTT	CASRFRTGLTDTQYF
TRBV15	TRBJ2-7	TRBD2	TGTGCCACCAGCAGAAAGCGGGAGGCCCCCGACGAGCAGTACTTC	CATSRKREAPDEQYF
TRBV4-2	TRBJ1-2	NA	TGTGCCAGCAGCCAAGATAGACGGGGAGGAACTGGCTACACCTTC	CASSQDRRGGTGYTF
TRBV29-1	TRBJ2-7	TRBD2	TGCAGCGTTGAAGCTAGCGGGCGTTACGAGCAGTACTTC	CSVEASGRYEQYF
TRBV5-3	TRBJ2-3	NA	TGTGCCAGAAGCTTCGCGCAAGACAAGGGTCTAGCGGATACGCAGTATTTT	CARSFAQDKGLADTQYF
TRBV18	TRBJ1-4	TRBD1	TGTGCCAGCTCACCTCCAGGGGGGAGTAATGAAAAACTGTTTTTT	CASSPPGGSNEKLFF
TRBV30	TRBJ1-4	NA	TGTGCCTGGAGTGGTCCGGGGTCAACTAATGAAAAACTGTTTTTT	CAWSGPGSTNEKLFF
TRBV7-9	TRBJ2-2	TRBD1	TGTGCCAGCAGCTTCGGGACAGGGGATCCCGGGGAGCTGTTTTTT	CASSFGTGDPGELFF
TRBV10-3	TRBJ2-1	TRBD1	TGTGCCATCAGTGAGGACAGGGGGACGGGTAATGAGCAGTTCTTC	CAISEDRGTGNEQFF
TRBV2	TRBJ2-7	NA	TGTGCCAGCAGTGTCATAGTCTACGAGCAGTACTTC	CASSVIVYEQYF
TRBV27	TRBJ2-5	NA	TGTGCCAGCAGCCTGAGAACTCAAGAGACCCAGTACTTC	CASSLRTQETQYF
TRBV10-3	TRBJ2-3	TRBD2	TGTGCCATCAGGACGACCGGGACTAGCGGGAGGCACTACACAGATACGCAGTATTTT	CAIRTTGTSGRHYTDTQYF
TRBV29-1	TRBJ2-2	NA	TGCAGCGTTGAGTTTGCCGGGACTGCGAACACCGGGGAGCTGTTTTTT	CSVEFAGTANTGELFF
TRBV10-2	TRBJ2-3	NA	TGCGCCAGCAGTGACTCGGGGGTGGGGAGTGATACGCAGTATTTT	CASSDSGVGSDTQYF
TRBV11-2	TRBJ2-3	NA	TGTGCCAGCAGCTTAGATTTGGGGGCTAACGCAGATACGCAGTATTTT	CASSLDLGANADTQYF
TRBV4-1	TRBJ2-2	NA	TGCGCCAGCAGCCAAGATCTACCCGAAACGAACACCGGGGAGCTGTTTTTT	CASSQDLPETNTGELFF
TRBV6-5	TRBJ2-5	NA	TGTGCCAGCAGTTCCGCTGGGGGGACCTCAGGAGAGACCCAGTACTTC	CASSSAGGTSGETQYF
TRBV5-1	TRBJ1-2	NA	TGCGCCAGCAGCCCACTAAGGGGGTACTATGGCTACACCTTC	CASSPLRGYYGYTF
TRBV6-6	TRBJ2-2	TRBD2	TGTGCCACTACGACTAGCGGGATTAACACCGGGGAGCTGTTTTTT	CATTTSGINTGELFF
TRBV7-9	TRBJ2-3	TRBD1	TGTGCCAGCAGCTCGTCCCGGGACAGGGGGCGCGGGAGGACAGATACGCAGTATTTT	CASSSSRDRGRGRTDTQYF
TRBV11-2	TRBJ1-5	TRBD1	TGTGCCAGCAGCCCAGGGGGGCATCAGCCCCAGCATTTT	CASSPGGHQPQHF
TRBV6-5	TRBJ1-2	NA	TGTGCCAGCAGTCCTTTACAGGAAATCTATGGCTACACCTTC	CASSPLQEIYGYTF
TRBV4-1	TRBJ1-4	NA	TGCGCCAGCAGCCATACCACAGGAGCTAATGAAAAACTGTTTTTT	CASSHTTGANEKLFF
TRBV27	TRBJ2-1	NA	TGTGCCAGCAGTTTATCGGATAGACTCTACAATGAGCAGTTCTTC	CASSLSDRLYNEQFF
TRBV19	TRBJ1-3	NA	TGTGCCAGTTCCGGGGGGGCCGTGGACTTCTTCTCTGGAAACACCATATATTTT	CASSGGAVDFFSGNTIYF
TRBV5-4	TRBJ2-7	NA	TGTGCCAGCAGCTTGGCAGGGACTGACTACGAGCAGTACTTC	CASSLAGTDYEQYF
TRBV7-8	TRBJ1-2	NA	TGTGCCAGCAGCTTAGGGGGACATCGGGGCTACACCTTC	CASSLGGHRGYTF
TRBV6-1	TRBJ2-5	TRBD2	TGTGCGGGCGGGGTAGCGGGGAGCCGGGAGACCCAGTACTTC	CAGGVAGSRETQYF
TRBV5-1	TRBJ2-3	NA	TGCGCCAGCAGCTCAAGCACAGATACGCAGTATTTT	CASSSSTDTQYF
TRBV9	TRBJ1-1	NA	TGTGCCAGCAGCCGACTAGCGGGGGACACTGAAGCTTTCTTT	CASSRLAGDTEAFF
TRBV5-1	TRBJ2-2	TRBD1	TGCGCCAGCAGCTTGGTGGGGACAGGGGGCACCGGGGAGCTGTTTTTT	CASSLVGTGGTGELFF
TRBV30	TRBJ2-2	TRBD2	TGTGCCTGGAGAGACTTTAGGCGGGAGAGCACCGGGGAGCTGTTTTTT	CAWRDFRRESTGELFF